This entry describes one T cell receptor beta chain. The antigen it binds to is not known. Qualities for individual bases were not recorded, and no much larger clone is one base off. These data are taken from a study of cytomegalovirus exposure and HLA in healthy donors (dated by TCRdb to about 2017). Looking at the study overall: An earlier analysis of approximately 640 of the donors reported about 290 Gb of sequence data and some 120 million unique TCR beta sequences from about 179 million T cells. An early release that covered some 640 HLA-typed donors contained 250 to 350 gigabases of sequencing data and 75 million to 100 million unique TCR sequences. Of the 300 to 500 genotyped donors, 70% to 90% were placed in the genetic ancestry cluster associated with self-reported Caucasian donors. The study aimed to test whether cataloging public T cell receptors could reveal signatures of past pathogen exposure. The study used immunosequencing to profile the T cell repertoires of several hundred subjects and linked those repertoires to cytomegalovirus serostatus. A separate validation cohort of approximately 120 different subjects was used in addition to the roughly 700-subject first cohort. The study combined high-throughput TCR immunosequencing, statistical association of individual TCRs with disease status, and machine learning to predict cytomegalovirus infection status. To study patterns of TCR occurrence, a later analysis re-analyzed previously published TCR beta repertoires from around 670 donors and added high-resolution HLA genotyping. The later analysis used no new phenotypic data to find candidate immune exposures, relying instead on TCR beta sequences and their occurrence across donors. An earlier analysis of several hundred of the donors applied high-throughput TCR beta sequencing to assess whether each TCR beta V gene segment acted as functional or pseudogenic. Donor age, sex, ethnicity and CMV serostatus were compiled together with the repertoire data. In a later genetic analysis, genome-wide SNP genotypes for about 60% of the 666 donors were used, and that subset was treated as a discovery cohort. All discovery cohort repertoires had been generated on a single sequencing platform. Both class I and class II loci were covered by HLA typing, at four-digit resolution. The number of donors typed differed by locus, with about 620-630 for A, B, C, DRB1 and DQB1, more than 500 for DQA1, about 610 for DPA1, and around 450 for DPB1. About five DR-DQ haplotypes were handled as single units for association and clustering, since linkage in the cohort was strong. Across about 370 genotyped donors of the cohort, an average of approximately 240,000 unique TCR beta nucleotide sequences per donor were sequenced, and 15% to 20% of those sequences were non-productive. The paper's findings and limits, for the study overall: According to a later genetic analysis, donors in an Asian-associated ancestry cluster had fewer N-insertions in productive TCRs than the approximately 700-donor mean. Because HLA typing was missing for some donors at each locus, association tests included only the typed subset. For the cohort, immune exposure information was limited to CMV serostatus. The 87-base-pair reads could not distinguish some IMGT-functional V segments, including TRBV6-2 and TRBV6-3, so those segments were excluded. The presence/absence analyses assumed that sequencing depth was roughly uniform across donors, and that assumption may not be true. In an earlier analysis of some 500 of the donors, most TCR beta V segments were observed in productive rearrangements about 87% or about 30% of the time, broadly matching IMGT annotations. An association between a missense DCLRE1C variant and V-gene and J-gene trimming of TCR beta chains was found in a later genetic analysis and replicated in an independent cohort. According to a later analysis, most CMV-associated TCR beta chains appeared to be HLA-restricted, and the HLA associations seemed to be driven largely by CMV exposure. A group of highly shared sequence variants was considered likely to be a technical artifact of the sequencing pipeline. According to a later analysis, TCR association rates differed among HLA loci, with DRB1 alleles showing the most associated TCRs and HLA-C alleles showing the fewest. Linkage disequilibrium might explain the correlated functional status among segregating V segments, but an unknown experimental factor could not be excluded. Cytomegalovirus status was reported to be diagnosed by the classifier with high specificity and sensitivity in both the original and validation cohorts. Compared with equally common non-associated chains, HLA-associated TCR beta chains in a later analysis were more clonally expanded and had lower generation probabilities. The study gave a list of about 170 TCR beta chains associated with cytomegalovirus. When HLA alleles, especially DR and DQ, strongly co-occurred, attributing TCR associations to individual alleles was difficult. A further reported finding was that TCR beta sequences accurately predicted the HLA-A and HLA-B alleles for most subjects in the first cohort. The authors suggested that the approach could potentially be generalized to other disease states and immunological phenotypes. Several of the top co-occurrence clusters appeared to be linked to parvovirus B19, influenza, CMV and Epstein-Barr virus, according to a later analysis. Because counts were too low, 15 or so rarely observed V segments, including chromosome 9 orphons, were excluded from the earlier analysis of under 650 of the donors. In vitro tests confirmed that a few of the cytomegalovirus-associated TCR beta chains recognize cytomegalovirus antigens. In this cohort, only TCR beta chains were sequenced, and detectable features were limited by the absence of alpha or paired-chain data. Most TCR sequences were observed very rarely across donors, whereas some public TCRs were present in many individuals. Specific HLA alleles were associated with 15,000 to 20,000 TCR beta sequences at a false discovery rate of 0.05 in a later analysis.

V sheds 0 bases and J sheds 4 bases, leaving 9 bases between their ends. In the germline V gene (reference sequence), CDR1 corresponds to SGHNT and CDR2 to YYREEE. Spanning cysteine to phenylalanine, the CDR3 consists of 14 amino acids. Only the CDR3 portion is preserved as DNA: 42 bases, with reading frame beginning at the first base. The cohort was made up of roughly 670 healthy bone marrow donors. At the time of sampling, all cohort members were nominally healthy, though unrecorded immune exposures were likely present. The donor tested CMV seronegative and was one of the 352 seronegative cohort members. Every donor gave a peripheral blood sample, and the peripheral blood mononuclear cells from that sample were used for TCR beta sequencing. The Qiagen DNeasy Blood Extraction Kit was used to extract genomic DNA from the blood cell samples. Receptors were amplified or captured by the immunoSEQ multiplex PCR assay. For the multiplex PCR, a mixture combining 60 forward primers for TCR Vbeta segments and 13 reverse primers for TCR Jbeta segments was used. A multiplex PCR assay on genomic DNA amplified the CDR3 region of rearranged TCR beta genes. The Illumina HiSeq System was used to sequence the amplified TCR beta libraries as 87-base-pair reads. The source study handled its data this way. A later analysis tallied roughly 78 million unique TCR beta chains across the 700 or so repertoires, and approximately 9.9 million of those chains were shared by two or more donors. Raw reads were error-corrected and collapsed into unique sequences by a nearest-neighbor algorithm in which closely related sequences were merged to remove PCR and sequencing errors. V, D and J gene segments were assigned by aligning CDR3 sequences to IMGT reference sequences. For a sequence to be retained, a match of at least six nucleotides to both a V gene segment and a J gene segment was required. Rearrangements were classified as productive when the CDR3 lacked stop codons and remained in frame with V and J, and all other rearrangements were classified as non-productive. CDR3 was defined by IMGT convention, running from the second conserved V-encoded cysteine to the conserved J-encoded phenylalanine. The earlier analysis of 500 to 750 of the donors excluded any sequence lacking an unambiguous match to a single V gene segment. An earlier analysis of approximately 590 of the donors classified V segments as functional when productive rearrangements were above 56.7% and as segregating when the standard deviation between donors was above 5%. A statistical classification framework was built for diagnosing cytomegalovirus status from the catalog of TCR beta chain sequences. A later analysis assigned V and J genes by comparing TCR nucleotide sequences with IMGT/GENE-DB human TR gene sequences. The TCRdist pipeline was used in a later analysis to assign CDR3 sequences and most-parsimonious VDJ recombination scenarios. In a later analysis, each TCR beta chain was defined by its CDR3 amino acid sequence together with its V-gene family, and reads lacking a unique V-gene family were excluded. As a way to deal with suspected cross-contamination and a sequencing artifact, a later analysis dropped nearly 600 nucleotide sequences that were highly shared and had low generation probability. For each public chain, a later analysis derived a clonal expansion index from normalized ranks of inferred template counts within each repertoire. In a later analysis, generation probabilities were computed using a VDJ recombination model fitted to out-of-frame rearrangements, and the results were checked against IGoR. In a later analysis, TCR-TCR, TCR-HLA and TCR-CMV co-occurrence was scored with hypergeometric tests, and a repertoire-size bias correction was applied to TCR pairs. A later analysis estimated false discovery rates by permuting HLA or CMV assignments 20 times. In a later analysis, co-occurring TCRs were grouped with DBSCAN, and TCRdist sequence similarity was added when clustering was performed within HLA-allele-positive subsets. Repertoires with fewer than 30,000 or more than 120,000 public chains, plus five repertoires with anomalous nucleotide sharing, were excluded from co-occurrence clustering. As stored in TCRdb, this immuneACCESS dataset retains in-frame rearrangements with V and J assigned. A fraction of the clones does not appear; measured against another copy, unresolved V genes explain less than half of the discrepancy, and the remainder lacks a known reason. V, J and clone size derive from that table, while D and trimming were established from the DNA sequence. This sample holds a few hundred thousand clones; roughly 80% were observed only once. 2.9% of the sample rests with the top ten.

This chain is built from TRBV5-4 and TRBJ2-3; a confident D gene designation cannot be given. The receptor was isolated from a man aged 25-40 years in good health and CMV-seronegative. Sequenced input: PBMCs. CDR3 sequence: CASSLGLGPDTQYF. The DNA is TGTGCCAGCAGCTTGGGGTTGGGCCCAGATACGCAGTATTTT.